This entry describes one TCR beta chain. No antigen is known for it. The data are from a study of T cell responses to AZD1222 COVID-19 vaccine. Measured with immunoSEQ multiplex PCR; TCRdb has only the in-frame clones, and not every one. The data hold roughly 120,000 clones, with around nine tenths observed a single time. Pooling was applied to second doses at about 4 or about 12 weeks. V lost 3 bases, J lost 0 bases, and 21 bases lay in between. The CDR3 extends over 19 amino acids. Study-wide points: Dominant CD4 TCR responses targeted spike regions 160-218 and 743-854. Among the donors, most were white British and more were female, and clonal diversity was possibly underestimated. Baseline seropositivity occurred in only six AZD1222 recipients.

V gene TRBV23-1 combines with J gene TRBJ1-5; a possible D gene is TRBD1 (6 bases). TRBV23-1 is annotated as an ORF whose role is uncertain. The origin of this receptor is an adult who received the AZD1222 COVID-19 vaccine. The sample here was peripheral blood, taken 28 days after the second AZD1222 dose. CDR3 nucleotide sequence: TGCGCCAGCAGTCATGGGAGGACAGAGAGGCACTATAGCAATCAGCCCCAGCATTTT. This gives the protein CASSHGRTERHYSNQPQHF.